This T cell receptor beta chain is from a study of shared clonotypes between healthy human individuals. About the study: Samples came from two female and a few male donors aged 18 to 49.

About 30,000 T cell genomes, or about 200 ng DNA, went into the sorted-subset replicate PCRs. The data were produced by immunoSEQ multiplex PCR, yet TCRdb's version contains in-frame clones alone and is incomplete. The sample gives roughly 2.2 million clones, roughly 90% of which show up once; about 0.41% is in the top ten. The study, taken as a whole, reports: The expectation was that sequencing depth would affect clonotype sharing among donors.

With regard to this clone: Antigen unknown.

Germline V lookup: CDR1 MNHEY, CDR2 SVGAGI. The CDR3 consists of 14 residues. Trimming removed 0 bases from V and 6 bases from J, with 11 bases in between. This receptor was identified in a man younger than 35 in good health. Some clones in this sample may be carry-over from other donors' samples. The sequencing input was naive CD4+ T cells from PBMCs. The subset here: CD45RA+ positively selected. The chain links TRBV6-5 to TRBJ1-1; no clear D gene. The CDR3 nucleotides read TGTGCCAGCAGTTACTCGCCCAGGTGGGCTGAAGCTTTCTTT. It codes for CASSYSPRWAEAFF.